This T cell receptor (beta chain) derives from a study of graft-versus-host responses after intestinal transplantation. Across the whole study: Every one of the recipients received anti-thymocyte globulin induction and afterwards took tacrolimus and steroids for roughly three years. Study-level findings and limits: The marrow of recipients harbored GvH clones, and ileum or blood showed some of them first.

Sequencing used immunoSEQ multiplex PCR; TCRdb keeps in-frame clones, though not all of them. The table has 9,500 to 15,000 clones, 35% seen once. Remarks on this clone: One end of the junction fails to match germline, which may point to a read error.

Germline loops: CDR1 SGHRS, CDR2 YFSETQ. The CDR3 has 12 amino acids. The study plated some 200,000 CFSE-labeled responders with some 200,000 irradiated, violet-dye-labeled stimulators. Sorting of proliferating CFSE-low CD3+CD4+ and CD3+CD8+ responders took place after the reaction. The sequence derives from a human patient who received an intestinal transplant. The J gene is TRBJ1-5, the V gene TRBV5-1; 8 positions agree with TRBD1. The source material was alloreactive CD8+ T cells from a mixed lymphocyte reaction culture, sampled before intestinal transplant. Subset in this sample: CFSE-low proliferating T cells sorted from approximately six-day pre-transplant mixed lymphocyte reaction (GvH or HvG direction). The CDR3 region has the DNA TGTGCCAGCAGTTCCGGGACAGGCGAACAGCATTTT. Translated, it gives CASSSGTGEQHF.